The rows below give T cell receptor beta chains drawn from one sample of a study of blood T cell repertoires in COVID-19. Here immunoSEQ multiplex PCR was the method, and the copy in TCRdb shows in-frame clones only, minus some. In the table there are about 130,000 clones, roughly 80% of which are singletons. Sequencing input: peripheral blood. These TCRs come from a woman of 80 years or more with acute or convalescent COVID-19. The CDR3 runs from the conserved cysteine through the conserved F or W. A D gene is named only where the DNA matches it firmly. Clone size, where shown, is once, few, many, or a class for clones that have expanded.

-	-	TRBV5-6	TRBJ1-6	CASSPRGGRGSPLHF	TGTGCCAGCAGCCCGCGGGGGGGCCGAGGTTCACCCCTCCACTTT
-	-	TRBV19	TRBJ2-2	CASSMNQAGELFF	TGTGCCAGTAGTATGAATCAGGCCGGGGAGCTGTTTTTT
-	-	TRBV5-1	TRBJ1-1	CASSLSSMNTEAFF	TGCGCCAGCAGCCTGTCCAGTATGAACACTGAAGCTTTCTTT
-	-	TRBV7-3	TRBJ1-6	CASSLGSAATYSPLHF	TGTGCCAGCAGCCTTGGTTCGGCGGCCACCTATTCACCCCTCCACTTT
-	-	TRBV4-3	TRBJ1-2	CASSQGGWDYGYTF	TGCGCCAGCAGCCAAGGCGGCTGGGACTATGGCTACACCTTC
-	TRBD2	TRBV5-1	TRBJ2-7	CASSVAGGPYEQYF	TGCGCCAGCTCCGTAGCGGGGGGCCCCTACGAGCAGTACTTC
-	-	TRBV19	TRBJ1-4	CASSRNSYAGSGNEKLFF	TGTGCCAGTAGTCGAAACTCGTACGCCGGTTCGGGTAATGAAAAACTGTTTTTT
-	TRBD1	TRBV15	TRBJ1-2	CATSRGAGGLGGYTF	TGTGCCACCAGCAGAGGGGCAGGGGGCTTAGGTGGCTACACCTTC
once	TRBD1	TRBV30	TRBJ1-1	CAWRVAQGAWNTEAFF	TGTGCCTGGAGGGTGGCACAGGGGGCGTGGAACACTGAAGCTTTCTTT
-	-	TRBV7-2	TRBJ2-7	CASSPRGSISYEQYF	TGTGCCAGCAGCCCAAGAGGCAGCATCTCCTACGAGCAGTACTTC
-	-	TRBV19	TRBJ2-2	CASSYEPVQGNTGELFF	TGTGCCAGTAGTTACGAGCCCGTCCAGGGAAACACCGGGGAGCTGTTTTTT
-	-	TRBV4-1	TRBJ2-2	CASSQDRGLQGGELFF	TGCGCCAGCAGCCAAGATCGCGGGTTACAGGGCGGGGAGCTGTTTTTT
few	TRBD1	TRBV6-5	TRBJ1-2	CASSYRGQEGYTF	TGTGCCAGCAGTTACAGGGGGCAAGAAGGCTACACCTTC
-	-	TRBV3-1/TRBV3-2	TRBJ1-6	CASSRRVSGGETPLHF	TGTGCCAGCAGCCGAAGAGTATCGGGGGGAGAGACACCCCTCCACTTT
-	-	TRBV7-9	TRBJ2-1	CASSKQREQFF	TGTGCCAGCTCAAAGCAGAGGGAGCAGTTCTTC
-	TRBD2	TRBV20-1	TRBJ2-5	CSASRAGGPQETQYF	TGCAGTGCTAGTCGGGCGGGGGGGCCTCAGGAGACCCAGTACTTC
-	-	TRBV30	TRBJ1-6	CAWTSWGGQGGSPLHF	TGTGCCTGGACCAGTTGGGGGGGGCAGGGTGGCTCACCCCTCCACTTT
once	-	TRBV6-2/TRBV6-3	TRBJ1-5	CASSYERQHNQPQHF	TGTGCCAGCAGTTACGAGAGACAGCACAATCAGCCCCAGCATTTT
-	-	TRBV9	TRBJ2-5	CASSQGRGGETQYF	TGTGCCAGCAGCCAGGGTAGGGGGGGAGAGACCCAGTACTTC
-	-	TRBV5-5	TRBJ1-5	CASRTDPSGDQPQHF	TGTGCCAGCAGAACGGACCCTTCCGGGGATCAGCCCCAGCATTTT
once	TRBD1	TRBV5-1	TRBJ1-6	CASSLALQGGTAGYSPLHF	TGCGCCAGCAGCTTGGCCTTACAGGGGGGGACTGCTGGATATTCACCCCTCCACTTT
-	-	TRBV6-2/TRBV6-3	TRBJ1-5	CASSYSNKLSNQPQHF	TGTGCCAGCAGTTACTCGAATAAACTTAGCAATCAGCCCCAGCATTTT
-	TRBD1	TRBV4-1	TRBJ1-4	CASSPTGAENEKLFF	TGCGCCAGCAGCCCGACAGGGGCCGAGAATGAAAAACTGTTTTTT
-	TRBD1	TRBV19	TRBJ1-4	CASSLTGATNEKLFF	TGTGCCAGTAGTTTGACAGGGGCAACTAATGAAAAACTGTTTTTT
-	-	TRBV10-1	TRBJ1-5	CASRSQGNQPQHF	TGCGCCAGCAGGTCACAGGGCAATCAGCCCCAGCATTTT
-	TRBD1	TRBV7-2	TRBJ2-5	CASSRQTGGLETQYF	TGTGCCAGCAGCCGTCAGACAGGGGGCCTAGAGACCCAGTACTTC
-	-	TRBV9	TRBJ1-1	CASSVFEQNTEAFF	TGTGCCAGCAGCGTATTTGAACAGAACACTGAAGCTTTCTTT
-	TRBD2	TRBV5-1	TRBJ2-4	CASSLGGGNIQYF	TGCGCCAGCAGCTTGGGCGGGGGGAACATTCAGTACTTC
few	-	TRBV2	TRBJ1-1	CASTRGAFEAFF	TGTGCCAGCACCCGCGGGGCGTTCGAAGCTTTCTTT
-	-	TRBV27	TRBJ1-6	CASTGLSPSYNSPLHF	TGTGCCAGCACAGGGTTATCGCCCTCCTATAATTCACCCCTCCACTTT
-	TRBD1	TRBV7-9	TRBJ2-7	CASSEWTGDF	TGTGCCAGCAGCGAGTGGACAGGGGACTTC
-	-	TRBV25-1	TRBJ2-7	CASSEFTYEQYF	TGTGCCAGCAGTGAATTTACCTACGAGCAGTACTTC
-	-	TRBV20-1	TRBJ2-3	CSLSVTDTQYF	TGCAGTTTGTCAGTTACAGATACGCAGTATTTT
-	TRBD2	TRBV24-1	TRBJ2-5	CATSDTAGGAETQYF	TGTGCCACCAGTGACACAGCGGGGGGGGCTGAGACCCAGTACTTC
-	-	TRBV6-2/TRBV6-3	TRBJ1-1	CASSYWGARETEAFF	TGTGCCAGCAGTTACTGGGGCGCGCGTGAGACTGAAGCTTTCTTT
-	-	TRBV30	TRBJ2-2	CAWSTGSNTGELFF	TGTGCCTGGTCCACAGGGTCGAACACCGGGGAGCTGTTTTTT
-	TRBD1	TRBV18	TRBJ1-2	CASSPPGTGPYGYTF	TGTGCCAGCTCACCCCCCGGGACAGGGCCCTATGGCTACACCTTC
-	TRBD1	TRBV27	TRBJ1-2	CASGKTGSNYGYTF	TGTGCCAGCGGTAAGACAGGGTCGAACTATGGCTACACCTTC
-	-	TRBV2	TRBJ1-5	CASSWGDQPQHF	TGTGCCAGCAGTTGGGGCGATCAGCCCCAGCATTTT
-	-	TRBV2	TRBJ1-1	CASRVGVAEAFF	TGTGCCAGCAGAGTAGGGGTGGCTGAAGCTTTCTTT
-	TRBD2	TRBV24-1	TRBJ2-5	CATSGGGSQETQYF	TGTGCCACCAGTGGGGGGGGGAGTCAAGAGACCCAGTACTTC
-	-	TRBV5-1	TRBJ2-5	CASSLSAGTIQETQYF	TGCGCCAGCAGCTTATCCGCGGGAACCATACAAGAGACCCAGTACTTC
-	TRBD1	TRBV4-2	TRBJ1-1	CASSDRQGMNTEAFF	TGTGCCAGCAGTGACCGACAGGGGATGAACACTGAAGCTTTCTTT
-	TRBD2	TRBV27	TRBJ2-3	CASNSGTSGDTDTQYF	TGTGCCAGCAATTCCGGGACTAGCGGAGACACAGATACGCAGTATTTT
-	-	TRBV5-1	TRBJ2-2	CASSLGQGGPPTGELFF	TGCGCCAGCAGCTTGGGGCAGGGAGGTCCTCCCACCGGGGAGCTGTTTTTT
-	TRBD2	TRBV9	TRBJ2-7	CASSVGLAGQLPYEQYF	TGTGCCAGCAGCGTAGGACTAGCGGGCCAACTACCCTACGAGCAGTACTTC
-	-	TRBV4-1	TRBJ1-1	CASSQRKENTFF	TGCGCCAGCAGCCAGAGGAAGGAGAACACTTTCTTT
many	-	TRBV10-1	TRBJ1-1	CASSRGSAEAFF	TGCGCCAGCAGCAGGGGATCGGCTGAAGCTTTCTTT